This entry concerns a single T cell receptor beta chain. Trimming took off 8 bases at V and 5 bases at J, with 6 bases between the two ends. This CDR3 has 11 amino acids. Germline CDR1 SGHNT, CDR2 YENEEA. The sample belongs to a study of blood T cell repertoires in COVID-19. Study details: COVID-19 samples, acute and convalescent, were from the United States, Italy and Spain.

In the study's own analysis: The authors estimated nucleated cell counts from reference gene primer amplification. Only in-frame clones appear in the TCRdb table, and some are missing; sequencing was by immunoSEQ multiplex PCR. V and J calls and clone size are copied from that table; D and trimming were computed from the DNA. The sample has over 70,000 clones, 80% to 95% seen once; the top ten hold around 2.3%. The sequencing sample was made of peripheral blood. This sequence originates from a human donor with active COVID-19. The donor label of this sample is uncertain. The chain employs TRBV11-3 and TRBJ2-2; maybe TRBD1 (5 bases). DNA of the CDR3: TGTGCCAGCGGACAAACCGGGGAGCTGTTTTTT. This codes for CASGQTGELFF.